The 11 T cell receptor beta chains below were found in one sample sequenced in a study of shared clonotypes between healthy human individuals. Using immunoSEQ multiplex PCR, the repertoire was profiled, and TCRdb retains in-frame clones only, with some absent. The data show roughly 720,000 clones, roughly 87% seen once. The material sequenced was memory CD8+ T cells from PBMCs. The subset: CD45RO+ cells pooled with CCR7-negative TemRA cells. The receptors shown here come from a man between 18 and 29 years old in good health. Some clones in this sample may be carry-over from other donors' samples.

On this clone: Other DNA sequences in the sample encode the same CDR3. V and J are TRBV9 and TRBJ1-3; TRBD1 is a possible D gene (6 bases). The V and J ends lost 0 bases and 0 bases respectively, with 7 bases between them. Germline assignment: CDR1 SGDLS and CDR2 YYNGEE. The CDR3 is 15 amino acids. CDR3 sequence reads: CASSVVGGSGNTIYF. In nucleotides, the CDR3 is TGTGCCAGCAGCGTAGTAGGGGGCTCTGGAAACACCATATATTTT.

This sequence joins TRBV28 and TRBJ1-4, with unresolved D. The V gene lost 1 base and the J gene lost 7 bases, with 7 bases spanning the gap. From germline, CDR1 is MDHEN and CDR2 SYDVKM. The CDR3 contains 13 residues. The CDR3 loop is CASSLYGGEKLFF. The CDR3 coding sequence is TGTGCCAGCAGTTTATACGGTGGTGAAAAACTGTTTTTT.

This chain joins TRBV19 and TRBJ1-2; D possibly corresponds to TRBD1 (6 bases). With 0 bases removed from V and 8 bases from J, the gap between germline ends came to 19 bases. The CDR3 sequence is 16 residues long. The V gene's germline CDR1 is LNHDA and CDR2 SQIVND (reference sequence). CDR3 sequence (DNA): TGTGCCAGTAGTATAGAAGGGGGAAAGCCCTGGGACGGCTACACCTTC. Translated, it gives CASSIEGGKPWDGYTF. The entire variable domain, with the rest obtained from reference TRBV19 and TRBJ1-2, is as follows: DGGITQSPKYLFRKEGQNVTLSCEQNLNHDAMYWYRQDPGQGLRLIYYSQIVNDFQKGDIAEGYSVSREKKESFPLTVTSAQKNPTAFYLCASSIEGGKPWDGYTFGSGTRLTVV.

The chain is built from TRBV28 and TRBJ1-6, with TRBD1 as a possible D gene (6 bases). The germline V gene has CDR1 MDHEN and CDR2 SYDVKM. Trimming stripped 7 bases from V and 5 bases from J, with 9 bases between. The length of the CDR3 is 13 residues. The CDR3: CASKQGHNSPLHF. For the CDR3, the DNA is TGTGCCAGCAAACAGGGACATAATTCACCCCTCCACTTT.

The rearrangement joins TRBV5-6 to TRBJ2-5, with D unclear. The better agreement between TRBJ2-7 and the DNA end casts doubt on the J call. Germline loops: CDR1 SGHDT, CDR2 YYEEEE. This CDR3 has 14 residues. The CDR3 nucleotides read TGTGCCAGCAGCTTGGGTCGCCTTGACTACGAGCAGTACTTC. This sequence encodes CASSLGRLDYEQYF.

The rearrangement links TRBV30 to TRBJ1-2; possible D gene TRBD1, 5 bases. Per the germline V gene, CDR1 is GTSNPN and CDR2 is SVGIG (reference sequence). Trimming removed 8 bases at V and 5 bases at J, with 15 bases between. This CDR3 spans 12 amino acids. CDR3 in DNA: TGTGCCAGTCCGGGAGGGGTTTATGGCTACACCTTC. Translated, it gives CASPGGVYGYTF. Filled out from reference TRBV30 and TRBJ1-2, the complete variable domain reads SQTIHQWPATLVQPVGSPLSLECTVEGTSNPNLYWYRQAAGRGLQLLFYSVGIGQISSEVPQNLSASRPQDRQFILSSKKLLLSDSGFYLCASPGGVYGYTFGSGTRLTVV.

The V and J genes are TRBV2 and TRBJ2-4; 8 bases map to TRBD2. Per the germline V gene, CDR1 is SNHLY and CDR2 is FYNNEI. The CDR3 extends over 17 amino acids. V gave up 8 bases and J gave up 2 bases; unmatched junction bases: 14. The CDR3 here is CASSLGPAGDPKNIQYF. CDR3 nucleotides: TGTGCCAGCTCCCTCGGGCCAGCGGGAGACCCCAAAAACATTCAGTACTTC. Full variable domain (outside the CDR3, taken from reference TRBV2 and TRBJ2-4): EPEVTQTPSHQVTQMGQEVILRCVPISNHLYFYWYRQILGQKVEFLVSFYNNEISEKSEIFDDQFSVERPDGSNFTLKIRSTKLEDSAMYFCASSLGPAGDPKNIQYFGAGTRLSVL.

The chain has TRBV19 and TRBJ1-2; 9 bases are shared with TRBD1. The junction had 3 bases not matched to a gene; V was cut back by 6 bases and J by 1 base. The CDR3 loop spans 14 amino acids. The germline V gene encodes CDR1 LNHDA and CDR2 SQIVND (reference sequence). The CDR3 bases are TGTGCCAGTAGGCGGGACAGGGATAACTATGGCTACACCTTC. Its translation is CASRRDRDNYGYTF. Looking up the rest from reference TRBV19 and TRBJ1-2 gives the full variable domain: DGGITQSPKYLFRKEGQNVTLSCEQNLNHDAMYWYRQDPGQGLRLIYYSQIVNDFQKGDIAEGYSVSREKKESFPLTVTSAQKNPTAFYLCASRRDRDNYGYTFGSGTRLTVV.

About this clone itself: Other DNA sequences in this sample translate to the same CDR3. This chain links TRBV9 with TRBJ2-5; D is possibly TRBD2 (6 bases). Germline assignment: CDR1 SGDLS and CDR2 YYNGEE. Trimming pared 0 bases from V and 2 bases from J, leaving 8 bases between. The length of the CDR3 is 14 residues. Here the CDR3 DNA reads TGTGCCAGCAGCGTAGGTAGCGGACAAGAGACCCAGTACTTC. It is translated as CASSVGSGQETQYF.

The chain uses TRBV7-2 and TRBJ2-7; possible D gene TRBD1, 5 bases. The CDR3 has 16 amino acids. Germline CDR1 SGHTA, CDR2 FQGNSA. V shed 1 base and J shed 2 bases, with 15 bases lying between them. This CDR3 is CASSLVAGKFPYEQYF. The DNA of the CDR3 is TGTGCCAGCAGCTTAGTGGCAGGGAAGTTCCCCTACGAGCAGTACTTC.

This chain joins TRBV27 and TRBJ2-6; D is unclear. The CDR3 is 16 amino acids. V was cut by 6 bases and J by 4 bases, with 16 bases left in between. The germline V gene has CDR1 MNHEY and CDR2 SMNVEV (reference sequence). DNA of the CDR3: TGTGCCAGCAGATCCGATCTTTGGTCCGGGGCCAACGTCCTGACTTTC. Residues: CASRSDLWSGANVLTF.